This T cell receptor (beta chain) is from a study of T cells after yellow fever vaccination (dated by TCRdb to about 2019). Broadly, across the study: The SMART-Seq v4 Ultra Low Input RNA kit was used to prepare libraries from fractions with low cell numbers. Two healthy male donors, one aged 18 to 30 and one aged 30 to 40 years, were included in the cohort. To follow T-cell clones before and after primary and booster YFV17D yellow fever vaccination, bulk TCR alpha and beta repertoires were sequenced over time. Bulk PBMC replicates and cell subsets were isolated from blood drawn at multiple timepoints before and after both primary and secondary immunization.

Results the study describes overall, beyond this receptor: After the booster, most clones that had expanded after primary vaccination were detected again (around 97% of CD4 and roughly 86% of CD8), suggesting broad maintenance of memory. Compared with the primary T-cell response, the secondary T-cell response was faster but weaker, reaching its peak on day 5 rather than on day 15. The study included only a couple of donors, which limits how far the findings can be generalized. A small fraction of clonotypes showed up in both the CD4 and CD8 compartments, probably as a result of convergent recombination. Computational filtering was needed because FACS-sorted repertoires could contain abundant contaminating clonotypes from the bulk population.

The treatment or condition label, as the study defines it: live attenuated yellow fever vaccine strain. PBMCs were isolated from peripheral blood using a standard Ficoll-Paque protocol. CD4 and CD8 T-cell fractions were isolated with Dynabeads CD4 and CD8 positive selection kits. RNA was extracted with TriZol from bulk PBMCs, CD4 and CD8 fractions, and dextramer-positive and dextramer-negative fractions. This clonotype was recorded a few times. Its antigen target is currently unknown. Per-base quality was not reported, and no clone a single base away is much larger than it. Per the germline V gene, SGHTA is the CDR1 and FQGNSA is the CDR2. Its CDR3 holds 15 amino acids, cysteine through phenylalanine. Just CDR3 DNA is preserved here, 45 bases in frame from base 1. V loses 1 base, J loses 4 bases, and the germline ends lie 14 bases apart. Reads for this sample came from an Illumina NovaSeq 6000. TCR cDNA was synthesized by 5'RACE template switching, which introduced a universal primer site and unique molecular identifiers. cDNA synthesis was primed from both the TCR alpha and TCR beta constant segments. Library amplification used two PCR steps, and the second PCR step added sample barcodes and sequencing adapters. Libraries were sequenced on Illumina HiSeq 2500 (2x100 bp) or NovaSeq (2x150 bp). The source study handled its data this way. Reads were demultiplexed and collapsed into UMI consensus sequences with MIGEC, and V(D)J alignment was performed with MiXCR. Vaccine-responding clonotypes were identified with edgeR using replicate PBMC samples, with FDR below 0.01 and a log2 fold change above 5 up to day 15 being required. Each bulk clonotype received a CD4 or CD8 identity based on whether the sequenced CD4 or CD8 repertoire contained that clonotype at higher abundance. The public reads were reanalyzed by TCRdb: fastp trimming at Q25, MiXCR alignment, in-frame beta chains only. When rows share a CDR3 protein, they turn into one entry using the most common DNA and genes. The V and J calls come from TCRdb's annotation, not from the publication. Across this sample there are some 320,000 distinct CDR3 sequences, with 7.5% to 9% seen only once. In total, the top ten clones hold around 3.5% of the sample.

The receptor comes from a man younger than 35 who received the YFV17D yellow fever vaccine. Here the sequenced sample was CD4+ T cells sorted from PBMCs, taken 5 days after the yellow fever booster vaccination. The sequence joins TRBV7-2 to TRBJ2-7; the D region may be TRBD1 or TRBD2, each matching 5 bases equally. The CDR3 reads CASSLGTGGPYEQYF. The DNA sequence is TGTGCCAGCAGCTTAGGTACAGGAGGACCTTACGAGCAGTACTTC.